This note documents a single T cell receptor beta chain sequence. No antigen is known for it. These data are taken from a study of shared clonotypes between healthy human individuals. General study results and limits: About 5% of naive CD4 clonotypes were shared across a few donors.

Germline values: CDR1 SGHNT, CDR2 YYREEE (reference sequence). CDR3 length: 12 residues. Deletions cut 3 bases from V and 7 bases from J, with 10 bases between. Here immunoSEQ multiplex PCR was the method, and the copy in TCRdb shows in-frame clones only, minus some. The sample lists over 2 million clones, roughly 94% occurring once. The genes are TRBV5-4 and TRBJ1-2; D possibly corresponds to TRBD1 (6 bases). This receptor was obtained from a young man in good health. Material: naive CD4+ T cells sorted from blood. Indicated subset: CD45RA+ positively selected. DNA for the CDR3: TGTGCCAGCAGCTCCGGGGGCGTTGGCTACACCTTC. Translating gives CASSSGGVGYTF.